This is a list of T cell receptor beta chains from one sample in a study of blood T cell repertoires in COVID-19. Produced via immunoSEQ multiplex PCR; TCRdb's table is partial and in-frame only. The sample contains some 240,000 clones, 84% of which appear only once. The sequencing sample was made of peripheral blood. The receptors were gathered from a woman in her thirties or forties who had recovered from COVID-19. Both conserved end residues are part of each CDR3. Each record gives: D gene, J gene, clone size, V gene, CDR3 protein, CDR3 DNA. A D gene is named only where the DNA matches it firmly. Rows may omit the clone size; those that give it use once, few, many or a size class.

TRBD1 TRBJ1-1 NA TRBV5-1 CASVLGGGDTEAFF TGCGCCAGCGTCCTCGGAGGGGGCGACACTGAAGCTTTCTTT
NA TRBJ1-1 NA TRBV10-2 CASNIGDTEAFF TGCGCCAGCAATATAGGGGACACTGAAGCTTTCTTT
NA TRBJ2-7 NA TRBV19 CASSPEGFSYEQYF TGTGCCAGTAGTCCGGAGGGTTTTTCCTACGAGCAGTACTTC
TRBD1 TRBJ1-4 NA TRBV10-3 CAISEGRQGGEKLFF TGTGCCATCAGTGAGGGTCGGCAGGGGGGTGAAAAACTGTTTTTT
TRBD2 TRBJ2-1 NA TRBV3-1/TRBV3-2 CASSPLAGYNEQFF TGTGCCAGCAGCCCCCTAGCGGGGTACAATGAGCAGTTCTTC
TRBD2 TRBJ2-1 NA TRBV19 CASSTNGGGRVGEQFF TGTGCCAGTAGTACGAACGGGGGGGGCCGGGTCGGTGAGCAGTTCTTC
NA TRBJ2-1 NA TRBV7-3 CASSLDWGAFNEQFF TGTGCCAGCAGCTTAGATTGGGGAGCCTTCAATGAGCAGTTCTTC
TRBD2 TRBJ2-3 NA TRBV5-4 CASNELAGGPLDTQYF TGTGCCAGCAACGAACTAGCGGGGGGGCCGTTAGATACGCAGTATTTT
NA TRBJ1-1 NA TRBV15 CATSRTRTEMNTEAFF TGTGCCACCAGCAGAACCCGGACAGAGATGAACACTGAAGCTTTCTTT
TRBD1 TRBJ1-5 once TRBV9 CASSPGVGTGNQPQHF TGTGCCAGCAGCCCAGGGGTTGGGACAGGGAATCAGCCCCAGCATTTT
NA TRBJ2-5 NA TRBV6-5 CASREQETQYF TGTGCCTCCAGGGAACAAGAGACCCAGTACTTC
TRBD1 TRBJ2-1 NA TRBV6-5 CASSYLGQGEIEQFF TGTGCCAGCAGTTATTTGGGACAGGGAGAGATTGAGCAGTTCTTC
TRBD2 TRBJ2-2 NA TRBV29-1 CSVLGLAGENTGELFF TGCAGCGTTCTGGGACTAGCGGGGGAGAACACCGGGGAGCTGTTTTTT
NA TRBJ1-3 NA TRBV28 CASRRAPANTIYF TGTGCCAGCAGGAGGGCACCGGCGAACACCATATATTTT
NA TRBJ1-2 NA TRBV27 CASSPGWGYGYTF TGTGCCAGCAGCCCGGGGTGGGGATATGGCTACACCTTC
TRBD1 TRBJ2-1 few TRBV6-5 CASSSPAGGEKNEQFF TGTGCCAGCAGTTCCCCCGCAGGGGGCGAGAAAAATGAGCAGTTCTTC
NA TRBJ2-1 NA TRBV28 CASSSPTTSYNEQFF TGTGCCAGCAGTTCCCCCACAACATCCTACAATGAGCAGTTCTTC
NA TRBJ1-1 NA TRBV18 CASSPVRVTMNTEAFF TGTGCCAGCTCACCTGTTCGGGTCACAATGAACACTGAAGCTTTCTTT
NA TRBJ1-1 NA TRBV29-1 CSVGGQLNTEAFF TGCAGCGTGGGGGGGCAGCTGAACACTGAAGCTTTCTTT
TRBD2 TRBJ2-1 NA TRBV7-8 CASSPSPGTSSYNEQFF TGTGCCAGCAGCCCATCCCCCGGGACTAGCTCCTACAATGAGCAGTTCTTC
TRBD1 TRBJ1-6 NA TRBV19 CASRARGQGNSPLHF TGTGCCAGTAGGGCGAGGGGGCAGGGGAATTCACCCCTCCACTTT
NA TRBJ2-5 NA TRBV2 CASDPRQGTKETQYF TGTGCCAGCGATCCCCGACAGGGGACTAAAGAGACCCAGTACTTC
TRBD1 TRBJ2-7 NA TRBV28 CASSYPGQGVSEQYF TGTGCCAGCAGTTATCCGGGACAGGGGGTTAGCGAGCAGTACTTC
NA TRBJ1-1 few TRBV5-6 CASSLVGGGAFF TGTGCCAGCAGCTTGGTAGGTGGCGGGGCTTTCTTT
NA TRBJ1-4 NA TRBV7-3 CASSLTGDAGEKLFF TGTGCCAGCAGCTTAACCGGGGATGCGGGTGAAAAACTGTTTTTT
TRBD1 TRBJ1-2 NA TRBV9 CASSPQGGNYGYTF TGTGCCAGCAGCCCCCAGGGGGGAAACTATGGCTACACCTTC
NA TRBJ2-1 once TRBV19 CASSTSGQRTFF TGTGCCAGTAGTACATCCGGACAGAGAACGTTCTTC
NA TRBJ1-1 NA TRBV23-1 CASSHLGCWRRLSNTEAFF TGCGCCAGCAGTCACCTCGGGTGTTGGCGGCGTCTTTCTAACACTGAAGCTTTCTTT
TRBD2 TRBJ2-3 NA TRBV24-1 CATSGGIADTQYF TGTGCCACCAGCGGGGGGATCGCAGATACGCAGTATTTT
NA TRBJ1-1 NA TRBV21-1 CASSKRLTGDLRFF TGTGCCAGCAGCAAACGGTTGACAGGGGACCTAAGGTTCTTT
NA TRBJ2-6 few TRBV19 CASSMDSSGANVLTF TGTGCCAGTAGTATGGACAGTTCTGGGGCCAACGTCCTGACTTTC
TRBD1 TRBJ1-6 NA TRBV9 CASSGDRVDNSPLHF TGTGCCAGCAGCGGGGACAGGGTAGATAATTCACCCCTCCACTTT
NA TRBJ1-2 NA TRBV28 CASSSGARGYTF TGTGCCAGCAGTTCTGGGGCTCGTGGCTACACCTTC
NA TRBJ1-6 NA TRBV18 CASSNNRENSPLHF TGTGCCAGCTCAAATAACAGGGAGAATTCACCCCTCCACTTT
NA TRBJ2-7 NA TRBV4-3 CASSQLAGYSYEQYF TGCGCCAGCAGCCAACTTGCAGGGTACTCCTACGAGCAGTACTTC
NA TRBJ1-1 NA TRBV9 CASSAPGDGGPVNTEAFF TGTGCCAGCAGCGCCCCTGGGGACGGGGGGCCCGTGAACACTGAAGCTTTCTTT
TRBD1 TRBJ2-2 NA TRBV7-8 CASSSTGTGNTGELFF TGTGCCAGCAGTTCGACCGGGACAGGGAACACCGGGGAGCTGTTTTTT
NA TRBJ1-1 once TRBV15 CATSRKQIGTEAFF TGTGCCACCAGCAGAAAACAGATAGGCACTGAAGCTTTCTTT
NA TRBJ1-2 few TRBV18 CASSPPASVLGYTF TGTGCCAGCTCACCCCCTGCGAGTGTCCTAGGCTACACCTTC
TRBD1 TRBJ1-1 once TRBV19 CASSITQGAEAFF TGTGCCAGTAGTATAACGCAGGGGGCGGAAGCTTTCTTT
TRBD1 TRBJ1-2 NA TRBV6-6 CASRDGTGGDGYTF TGTGCCAGCAGAGACGGGACAGGGGGCGATGGCTACACCTTC
TRBD1 TRBJ2-2 few TRBV6-6 CASSPGQGGVAGELFF TGTGCCAGCAGCCCGGGACAGGGAGGCGTCGCCGGGGAGCTGTTTTTT
NA TRBJ2-1 once TRBV5-4 CASSLGGGSSYNEQFF TGTGCCAGCAGCTTGGGAGGCGGAAGCTCCTACAATGAGCAGTTCTTC
TRBD1 TRBJ2-5 NA TRBV19 CASSPDREETQYF TGTGCCAGTAGCCCGGACAGGGAAGAGACCCAGTACTTC
TRBD1 TRBJ1-6 NA TRBV14 CASSQDHDDRGLGNSPLHF TGTGCCAGCAGCCAAGATCACGATGACAGGGGGCTAGGTAATTCACCCCTCCACTTT
NA TRBJ1-2 NA TRBV2 CASTTGVYGYTF TGTGCCAGCACGACAGGAGTCTATGGCTACACCTTC
TRBD1 TRBJ1-6 once TRBV27 CASSSLPGTGAFESPLHF TGTGCCAGCAGTTCCTTACCCGGGACAGGGGCGTTCGAGTCACCCCTCCACTTT
NA TRBJ1-4 NA TRBV7-8 CASSEATTNEKLFF TGTGCCAGCAGCGAAGCCACAACTAATGAAAAACTGTTTTTT
TRBD1 TRBJ2-2 NA TRBV28 CASSSGTGNTGELFF TGTGCCAGCAGTTCCGGGACAGGTAACACCGGGGAGCTGTTTTTT
TRBD2 TRBJ2-7 NA TRBV2 CASKTSGGSYEQYF TGTGCCAGCAAGACTAGCGGGGGATCCTACGAGCAGTACTTC
TRBD2 TRBJ2-3 NA TRBV5-1 CASSLGLPSTDTQYF TGCGCCAGCAGCCTGGGACTACCTAGCACAGATACGCAGTATTTT
TRBD1 TRBJ1-2 NA TRBV7-9 CASSLNAGGNGYTF TGTGCCAGCAGCTTAAACGCAGGGGGTAATGGCTACACCTTC
NA TRBJ1-5 NA TRBV6-5 CASSPEGNQPQHF TGTGCCAGCAGTCCGGAGGGCAATCAGCCCCAGCATTTT
NA TRBJ2-7 many TRBV30 CAWSVRQTEQYF TGTGCCTGGAGTGTCCGACAGACCGAGCAGTACTTC